A single sample gave rise to the 22 T cell receptor beta chains below, sequenced in a study of blood T cells in healthy people across ages. With a J-beta primer mix and a sample-barcoded 5' primer, a second PCR ran about 7 to 11 cycles. Each CDR3 protein gets one entry after TCRdb re-called the 5' RACE reads with MiXCR. The sample consists of around 1,000,000 distinct CDR3 sequences, roughly two fifths of them appearing once. Input material: blood. The receptor set was obtained from a man aged 18 to 35 in good health.

This chain connects TRBV7-8 to TRBJ1-1; D might be TRBD1 (5 bases). CDR1 is SGHVS, CDR2 FQNEAQ, per germline. CDR3 length equals 16 residues. Trimming took off 1 base at V and 4 bases at J, with 16 bases between the two ends. DNA for the CDR3: TGTGCCAGCAGCTTAGGGCCCCCCGGGGGTCGCACTGAAGCTTTCTTT. It codes for CASSLGPPGGRTEAFF.

The rearrangement joins TRBV20-1 to TRBJ2-7, with D perhaps matching TRBD1 (6 bases). Germline loops: CDR1 DFQATT, CDR2 SNEGSKA (reference sequence). Trimming left V 0 bases short and J 1 base short, with 13 bases between. CDR3 length: 15 residues. The CDR3 sequence is CSARDLEGESYEQYF. The CDR3 nucleotides are TGCAGTGCTAGAGATCTCGAGGGGGAATCCTACGAGCAGTACTTC.

The chain has TRBV2 and TRBJ1-5; D is unclear. The ends were cut back, 4 bases at V and 4 bases at J, with 26 bases in the middle. Germline V gene lookup returns CDR1 SNHLY and CDR2 FYNNEI. This CDR3 is built from 19 residues. The CDR3 protein is CASSVSLPQYQTPNQPQHF. CDR3 DNA sequence: TGTGCCAGCAGTGTTTCCCTCCCTCAATACCAGACGCCGAATCAGCCCCAGCATTTT.

This clonotype was counted a few times. The chain uses TRBV6-5 and TRBJ1-2; TRBD1 matches at 7 bases. V lost 0 bases, J lost 5 bases, and 3 bases stayed unmatched. The CDR3 has 14 amino acids. CDR1 MNHEY and CDR2 SVGAGI come from the germline V gene. DNA for the CDR3: TGTGCCAGCAGTTACTCAGGCAGGGGGTATGGCTACACCTTC. This translates into CASSYSGRGYGYTF.

The chain recombines TRBV4-3 with TRBJ2-2; a weak D match, TRBD2 (5 bases). CDR3 length: 17 residues. The germline gives CDR1 LGHNA, CDR2 YSLEER. Trimming pared 11 bases from V and 0 bases from J, leaving 22 bases between. The CDR3 DNA reads as TGCGCCTCCACACTAGTCCGAGGTGACCCGAACACCGGGGAGCTGTTTTTT. Translating gives CASTLVRGDPNTGELFF.

This clonotype has a count of ten or more. Sequence at one end of the junction differs from germline and may be a read error. The rearrangement uses TRBV3-1 and TRBJ1-4; the D gene is possibly TRBD1 (5 bases). The V gene's germline CDR1 is LGHDT and CDR2 YNNKEL (reference sequence). The CDR3 extends over 14 amino acids. DNA of the CDR3: TGCGCCAGCAGCCAAGTGCAGGGAAATGAAAAACTGTTTTTT. Its translation is CASSQVQGNEKLFF.

There are a few counts of this clonotype. The chain employs TRBV27 and TRBJ2-3; tentatively, D is TRBD2 (6 bases). Germline CDR1 and CDR2: MNHEY and SMNVEV (reference sequence). The CDR3 has 17 amino acids. V gave up 2 bases and J gave up 4 bases, with 19 bases separating them. In nucleotides, the CDR3 is TGTGCCAGCAGTTTAAGTCCTCGTGTGGGAGGCGCAGATACGCAGTATTTT. This sequence encodes CASSLSPRVGGADTQYF.

V gene TRBV27 combines with J gene TRBJ1-1; D call uncertain. The CDR3 is made up of 13 amino acids. V was pared by 6 bases and J by 1 base, with 9 bases between. The germline gives CDR1 MNHEY, CDR2 SMNVEV (reference sequence). CDR3 sequence reads: CASSHTQNTEAFF. Here the CDR3 DNA reads TGTGCCAGCAGCCATACACAGAACACTGAAGCTTTCTTT.

The CDR3 DNA sequence: TGTGCCAGCAGTTCCTCATATGGGGGAGGGGAGACCCAGTACTTC. Translated, it gives CASSSSYGGGETQYF. J is TRBJ2-4 and V is TRBV6-2 or TRBV6-3, with 7 bases aligning to TRBD2. The J call may be mistaken, given a closer DNA end match to TRBJ2-5. Germline V gene lookup returns CDR1 MNHEY and CDR2 SVGEGT. CDR3 length: 15 amino acids.

The J gene is TRBJ1-2, the V gene TRBV20-1; possibly TRBD1 for D (5 bases). Trimming removed 1 base at V and 6 bases at J, with 15 bases between. CDR3 length equals 14 residues. Germline V gene data show CDR1 as DFQATT and CDR2 as SNEGSKA (reference sequence). CDR3 bases: TGCAGTGCTAGAGTATTGGGGGAGGACAATGGCTACACCTTC. This gives the protein CSARVLGEDNGYTF.

This clonotype has ten or more counts. The rearrangement joins TRBV5-1 to TRBJ1-2; D is uncertain. Germline CDR1 and CDR2: SGHRS and YFSETQ. V lost 4 bases, J lost 0 bases, and 10 bases lay in between. This CDR3 is 14 amino acids long. CDR3 nucleotide sequence: TGCGCCAGCAGCCCTCCGGGGACTAACTATGGCTACACCTTC. Translating gives CASSPPGTNYGYTF.

The chain uses TRBV4-3 and TRBJ1-4; 7 positions agree with TRBD1. This CDR3 contains 15 residues. Unmatched junction bases numbered 3, after V lost 1 base and J lost 4 bases. Per germline, CDR1 LGHNA and CDR2 YSLEER. The CDR3: CASSQAQGNNEKLFF. In nucleotides, the CDR3 is TGCGCCAGCAGCCAAGCACAGGGGAATAATGAAAAACTGTTTTTT.

This clonotype was observed a handful of times. This chain uses TRBV29-1 with TRBJ1-2; unclear D gene. The CDR3 totals 13 residues. Germline CDR1 is SQVTM and CDR2 is ANQGSEA. V was cut by 1 base and J by 8 bases, with 14 bases left in between. CDR3: CSVEASSLEGYTF. The CDR3 DNA reads TGCAGCGTTGAAGCGTCCAGCCTTGAGGGCTACACCTTC. Filled out from reference TRBV29-1 and TRBJ1-2, the complete variable domain reads SAVISQKPSRDICQRGTSLTIQCQVDSQVTMMFWYRQQPGQSLTLIATANQGSEATYESGFVIDKFPISRPNLTFSTLTVSNMSPEDSSIYLCSVEASSLEGYTFGSGTRLTVV.

This chain uses TRBV14 with TRBJ1-2; no reliable D call. The CDR3 has 15 amino acids. Germline CDR1 SGHDN, CDR2 FVKESK. Trimming removed 4 bases at V and 4 bases at J, with 16 bases between. CDR3 bases: TGTGCCAGCAGCCCAAATCTGTTTGATAGCTATGGCTACACCTTC. Translation gives CASSPNLFDSYGYTF.

The genes are TRBV7-9 and TRBJ2-1; 8 bases match TRBD2. With V trimmed by 4 bases and J by 2 bases, 4 bases remained unmatched. The CDR3 totals 15 residues. Looked up from germline, CDR1 is SEHNR and CDR2 is FQNEAQ (reference sequence). CDR3 sequence (DNA): TGTGCCAGCAGCTCTACTAGCGGTCCCTACAATGAGCAGTTCTTC. Protein: CASSSTSGPYNEQFF.

The sample holds one count of this clonotype. The genes are TRBV27 and TRBJ1-6, with D perhaps TRBD1 (6 bases). Germline CDR1 is MNHEY and CDR2 is SMNVEV (reference sequence). The CDR3 covers 15 residues. The V and J ends lost 6 bases and 8 bases respectively, with 17 bases between them. CDR3 sequence (DNA): TGTGCCAGCAGCCCCGACAGGAGACTTTATTCACCCCTCCACTTT. The encoded protein is CASSPDRRLYSPLHF.

This chain joins TRBV7-8 and TRBJ2-7; 7 positions agree with TRBD1. The DNA end is more similar to TRBJ2-5, so the J call may be wrong. Germline values: CDR1 SGHVS, CDR2 FQNEAQ. The CDR3 sequence is 14 residues long. CDR3 residues: CASSLQTGRETQYF. CDR3 sequence (DNA): TGTGCCAGCAGCCTCCAGACAGGGAGAGAGACCCAGTACTTC.

This clonotype came up a few times. The rearrangement joins TRBV20-1 to TRBJ1-2; TRBD1 aligns across 10 bases. This CDR3 comprises 15 residues. V gave up 5 bases and J gave up 4 bases; unmatched junction bases: 10. CDR1 is DFQATT and CDR2 is SNEGSKA in the germline V gene (reference sequence). CDR3: CSAHTGQGETYGYTF. The CDR3 DNA reads TGCAGTGCTCACACTGGACAGGGGGAGACCTATGGCTACACCTTC.

The chain joins TRBV7-2 to TRBJ2-3; either TRBD1 or TRBD2 may fit D (6 bases each). The V end lost 5 bases, the J end lost 4 bases, and 13 bases lay between the germline ends. Germline V gene sequence: CDR1 SGHTA, CDR2 FQGNSA. There are 14 residues in the CDR3. In DNA, the CDR3 is TGTGCCAGCAGCGTAACAGGGACTGCAGATACGCAGTATTTT. It encodes CASSVTGTADTQYF.

V usage is TRBV20-1 and J usage is TRBJ1-6; weak D call: TRBD1 (5 bases). The length of the CDR3 is 13 residues. V was shortened by 3 bases and J by 6 bases, with 9 bases between the two germline ends. Germline V lookup: CDR1 DFQATT, CDR2 SNEGSKA (reference sequence). The CDR3, as DNA: TGCAGTGCTAGCGAGACAGCTAATTCACCCCTCCACTTT. Its translation: CSASETANSPLHF.

Worth noting for this clonotype: A read error is possible here, since a much larger clone lies one base away. The rearrangement links TRBV12-3 or TRBV12-4 to TRBJ2-5, with D possibly being TRBD2 (6 bases). Between the trimmed V and J ends, which lost 6 bases and 5 bases, there was a span of 22 bases. CDR3 length: 16 residues. The CDR3 reads CASRGTLEKLRETQYF. The CDR3 DNA is TGTGCCAGCAGAGGGACTTTGGAAAAGCTCCGGGAGACCCAGTACTTC.

This clonotype was detected only a few times. The chain uses TRBV10-3 and TRBJ1-1; no clear D gene. The V end lost 4 bases, the J end lost 7 bases, and 13 bases lay between the germline ends. The CDR3 contains 13 residues. Per the germline V gene, CDR1 is ENHRY and CDR2 is SYGVKD. CDR3 in amino acids: CAISVEAGLEAFF. For the CDR3, the DNA is TGTGCCATCAGTGTTGAGGCAGGCCTTGAAGCTTTCTTT.